This TCR beta chain was sequenced in a study of blood T cell repertoires in COVID-19 (TCRdb year 2020). Notes on the research overall: Samples covering the acute and convalescent phases of COVID-19 were provided by collaborators in the United States, Italy and Spain. The prospective study material was composed of cDNA or gDNA derived from T cells, B-cell-depleted T cells, or PBMCs. Deeply sampled blood TCRbeta repertoires from subjects exposed to, actively infected with, or recovered from COVID-19 were included in the dataset. The repertoires were released in a freely available public database meant as a resource for research on the immune response to SARS-CoV-2. The samples were drawn from two sources: the first 160 participants of the ongoing ImmuneRACE study, and 1,000 to 1,500 subjects contributed by 6 global collaborators. The sample metadata nearly always contained a de-identified subject ID, COVID-19 status, age in years and sex. Where available, HLA class I and class II types were obtained from metadata supplied by the sample provider rather than from assay-based typing. Overall results and qualifications from the work: The quantity of clinical and demographic metadata differed by source and by participant and was supplied without curation.

The immunoSEQ Assay, a bias-controlled multiplex PCR, was used to amplify TCRbeta CDR3 regions from genomic DNA. As for the original processing: The number of nucleated cells in each sample was estimated from the amplification of reference gene primers within the assay. To quantify the absolute abundance of each unique TCRbeta CDR3 rearrangement, sequence reads were collapsed and filtered. Productive Simpson clonality was computed per sample as the square root of Simpson's diversity index over productive rearrangements. This immuneACCESS table, as held by TCRdb, lists in-frame sequences with V and J called but not all clones. Of the missing ones, under half trace to an unresolved V gene in checked studies; the others have no known cause. V, J and clone size reflect that table, while D and trimming were determined from the DNA. The sample table holds roughly 47,000 clones, of which approximately 83% were seen once. About a third of the sample is in the top ten clones.

In regard to this clone: What this receptor recognizes is not known. No qualities accompany the bases; no much larger clone lies one base away.

There are 15 amino acids in the CDR3, from cysteine to phenylalanine inclusive. Only the CDR3 DNA is retained, 45 bases long and in frame from the first base. V loses 6 bases, J loses 2 bases, and the germline ends lie 16 bases apart. From the germline V gene, CDR1 is MNHEY and CDR2 is SVGAGI. One collaborating source in Seattle enrolled patients while the patients were actively infected and followed the patients over time throughout the course of disease. Collaborating institutions collected whole blood in K2EDTA tubes following their own protocols. For TCRbeta analysis, collaborators shipped samples in one of three forms: frozen whole blood, isolated PBMCs, or DNA extracted from either of those sample types.

This receptor was obtained from a woman aged 80 or older with COVID-19, enrolled during active disease. Sequencing used peripheral blood. The chain is assembled from TRBV6-5 and TRBJ2-5; TRBD2 could be the D gene, as 5 bases match. The CDR3 in this case is CASSRLGEGQETQYF. The DNA is TGTGCCAGCAGCCGTTTGGGAGAGGGACAAGAGACCCAGTACTTC.